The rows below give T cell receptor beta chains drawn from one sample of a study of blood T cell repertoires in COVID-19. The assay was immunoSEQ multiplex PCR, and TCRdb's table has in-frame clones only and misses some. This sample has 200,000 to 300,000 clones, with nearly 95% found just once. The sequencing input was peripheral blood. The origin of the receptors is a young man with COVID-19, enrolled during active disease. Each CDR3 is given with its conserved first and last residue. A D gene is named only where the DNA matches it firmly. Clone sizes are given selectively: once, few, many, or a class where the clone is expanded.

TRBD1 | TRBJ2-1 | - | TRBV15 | CATSRARQGAAYNEQFF | TGTGCCACCAGCAGAGCCCGACAGGGGGCGGCCTACAATGAGCAGTTCTTC
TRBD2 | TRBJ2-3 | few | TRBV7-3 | CASSPGAGTSGRPQYF | TGTGCCAGCAGCCCAGGAGCCGGGACTAGCGGCCGCCCGCAGTATTTT
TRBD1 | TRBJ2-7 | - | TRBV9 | CASSDGTGSSYEQYF | TGTGCCAGCAGCGACGGGACAGGGAGCTCCTACGAGCAGTACTTC
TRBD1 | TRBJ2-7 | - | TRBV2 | CASRGQGMGEQYF | TGTGCCAGCAGGGGACAGGGAATGGGCGAGCAGTACTTC
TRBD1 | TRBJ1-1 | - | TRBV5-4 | CASSLTGGFGTEAFF | TGTGCCAGCAGCTTAACAGGGGGCTTCGGCACTGAAGCTTTCTTT
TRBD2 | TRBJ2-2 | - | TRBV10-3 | CAISEALRGLAGGSNTGELFF | TGTGCCATCAGTGAGGCCCTACGCGGACTAGCGGGGGGGTCGAACACCGGGGAGCTGTTTTTT
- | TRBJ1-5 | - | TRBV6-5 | CASSSGIGPQHF | TGTGCCAGCAGTTCGGGGATTGGACCCCAGCATTTT
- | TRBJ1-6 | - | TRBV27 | CASSLEGRANSPLHF | TGTGCCAGCAGTTTGGAAGGCAGGGCTAATTCACCCCTCCACTTT
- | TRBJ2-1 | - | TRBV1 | CTSSQVRRGRWDNEQFF | TGCACCAGCAGCCAAGTCAGGCGGGGGCGATGGGACAATGAGCAGTTCTTC
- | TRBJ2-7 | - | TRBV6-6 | CASSPRDFFPEQYF | TGTGCCAGCAGTCCCCGGGACTTTTTCCCCGAGCAGTACTTC
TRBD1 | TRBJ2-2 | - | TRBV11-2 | CASSLRQGYGTGELFF | TGTGCCAGCAGTCTCCGACAGGGTTATGGCACCGGGGAGCTGTTTTTT
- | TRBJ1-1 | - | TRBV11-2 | CASSPSGGSTEAFF | TGTGCCAGCAGCCCCTCTGGGGGGAGCACTGAAGCTTTCTTT
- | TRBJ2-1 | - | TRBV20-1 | CSASIVGGGAEQFF | TGCAGTGCTAGTATCGTTGGTGGAGGGGCTGAGCAGTTCTTC
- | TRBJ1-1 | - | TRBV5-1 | CASSTRWERLNTEAFF | TGCGCCAGCAGCACCCGTTGGGAGAGACTTAACACTGAAGCTTTCTTT
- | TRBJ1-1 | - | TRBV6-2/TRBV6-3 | CASSYTNRAWKAFF | TGTGCCAGCAGTTACACCAACAGGGCTTGGAAAGCTTTCTTT
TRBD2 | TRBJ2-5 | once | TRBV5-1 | CASSLETSGGLKTQYF | TGCGCCAGCAGCTTGGAGACTAGCGGGGGGTTGAAGACCCAGTACTTC
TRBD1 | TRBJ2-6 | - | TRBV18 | CASSPEGTGAYSGANVLTF | TGTGCCAGCTCACCAGAAGGGACAGGCGCTTATTCTGGGGCCAACGTCCTGACTTTC
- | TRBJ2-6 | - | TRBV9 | CASSGGDSGANVLTF | TGTGCCAGCAGCGGGGGGGACTCTGGGGCCAACGTCCTGACTTTC
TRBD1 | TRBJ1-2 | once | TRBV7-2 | CASSLGTVNYGYTF | TGTGCCAGCAGCTTGGGGACAGTTAACTATGGCTACACCTTC
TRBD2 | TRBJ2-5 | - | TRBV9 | CASSPRGQLAGGKETQYF | TGTGCCAGCAGCCCCAGGGGGCAACTAGCGGGGGGCAAAGAGACCCAGTACTTC
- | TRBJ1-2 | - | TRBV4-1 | CASSQDAGANGYTF | TGCGCCAGCAGCCAAGATGCGGGGGCTAATGGCTACACCTTC
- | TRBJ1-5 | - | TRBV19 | CASRTTGSSNQPQHF | TGTGCCAGTAGAACTACAGGGTCTAGCAATCAGCCCCAGCATTTT
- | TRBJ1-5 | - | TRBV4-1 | CASSQENRGNQPQHF | TGCGCCAGCAGCCAAGAAAACAGGGGCAATCAGCCCCAGCATTTT
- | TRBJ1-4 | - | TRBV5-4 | CASSRRPESNEKLFF | TGTGCCAGCAGCCGACGTCCGGAGTCTAATGAAAAACTGTTTTTT
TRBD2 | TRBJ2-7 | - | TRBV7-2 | CASSPSGGAYEQYF | TGTGCCAGCAGCCCTAGCGGGGGGGCTTACGAGCAGTACTTC
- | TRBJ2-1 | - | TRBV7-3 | CASSLLERLYNEQFF | TGTGCCAGCAGCCTTTTGGAGAGACTGTACAATGAGCAGTTCTTC
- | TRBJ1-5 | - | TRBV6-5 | CASSLIGSNQPQHF | TGTGCCAGCAGCCTGATCGGGTCCAATCAGCCCCAGCATTTT
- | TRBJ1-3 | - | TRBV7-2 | CASSLTTDSGNTIYF | TGTGCCAGCAGCTTAACGACTGACTCTGGAAACACCATATATTTT
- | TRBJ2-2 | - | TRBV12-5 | CASAPDTGELFF | TGTGCTAGTGCCCCCGACACCGGGGAGCTGTTTTTT
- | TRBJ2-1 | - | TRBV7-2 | CASSATGSYNEQFF | TGTGCCAGCAGCGCGACAGGTTCCTACAATGAGCAGTTCTTC
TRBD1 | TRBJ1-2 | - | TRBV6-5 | CASLLTGQGYGYTF | TGTGCCAGCCTGCTGACAGGGCAAGGCTATGGCTACACCTTC
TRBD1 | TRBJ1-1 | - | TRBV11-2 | CASRIPGQRNTEAFF | TGTGCCAGCAGAATCCCGGGACAGCGAAACACTGAAGCTTTCTTT
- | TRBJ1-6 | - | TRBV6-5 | CASSYTLDMPPSPLHF | TGTGCCAGCAGTTACACCCTGGACATGCCCCCTTCACCCCTCCACTTT
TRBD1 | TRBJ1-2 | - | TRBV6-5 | CASMDRVDHGYTF | TGTGCCAGCATGGACAGGGTAGATCATGGCTACACCTTC
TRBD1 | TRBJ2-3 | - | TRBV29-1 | CSVSKGTVSTDTQYF | TGCAGCGTCTCGAAAGGGACAGTGAGCACAGATACGCAGTATTTT
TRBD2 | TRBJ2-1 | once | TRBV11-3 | CASSFNIAGYNEQFF | TGTGCCAGCAGCTTCAATATAGCGGGATACAATGAGCAGTTCTTC
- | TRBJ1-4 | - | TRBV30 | CAWGYSLNEKLFF | TGTGCCTGGGGGTACAGCCTTAATGAAAAACTGTTTTTT
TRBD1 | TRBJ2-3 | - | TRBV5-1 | CASSLKGASTDTQYF | TGCGCCAGCAGCTTGAAGGGGGCTAGCACAGATACGCAGTATTTT
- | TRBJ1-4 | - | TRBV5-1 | CASSLEGSNEKLFF | TGCGCCAGCAGCTTGGAGGGGTCTAATGAAAAACTGTTTTTT
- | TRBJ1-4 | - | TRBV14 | CASSQVRGREKLFF | TGTGCCAGCAGCCAAGTCAGGGGAAGGGAAAAACTGTTTTTT
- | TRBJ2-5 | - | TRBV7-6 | CASSPRAGRGETQYF | TGTGCCAGCAGCCCAAGGGCGGGCCGGGGAGAGACCCAGTACTTC
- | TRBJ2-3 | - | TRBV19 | CASRPFQGSTDTQYF | TGTGCCAGTAGACCTTTTCAGGGAAGCACAGATACGCAGTATTTT
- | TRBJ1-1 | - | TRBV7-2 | CASSQGQLTEAFF | TGTGCCAGCAGCCAAGGACAGCTCACTGAAGCTTTCTTT